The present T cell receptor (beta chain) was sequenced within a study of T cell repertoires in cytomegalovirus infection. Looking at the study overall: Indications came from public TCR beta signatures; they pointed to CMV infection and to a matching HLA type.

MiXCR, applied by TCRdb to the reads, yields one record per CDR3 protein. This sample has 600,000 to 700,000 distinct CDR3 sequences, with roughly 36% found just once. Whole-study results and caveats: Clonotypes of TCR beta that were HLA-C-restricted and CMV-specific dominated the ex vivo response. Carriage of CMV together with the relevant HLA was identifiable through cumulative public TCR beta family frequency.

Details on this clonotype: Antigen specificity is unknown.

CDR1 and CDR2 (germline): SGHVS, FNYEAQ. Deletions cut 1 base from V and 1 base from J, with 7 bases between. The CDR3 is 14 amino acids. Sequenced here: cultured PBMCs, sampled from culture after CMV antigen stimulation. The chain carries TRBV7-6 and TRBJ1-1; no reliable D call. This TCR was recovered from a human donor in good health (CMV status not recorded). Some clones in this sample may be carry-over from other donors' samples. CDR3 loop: CASSLVAANTEAFF. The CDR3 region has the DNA TGTGCCAGCAGCTTAGTGGCAGCGAACACTGAAGCTTTCTTT.